This entry lists 12 T cell receptor beta chains sequenced from one sample in a study of control samples from healthy donors and cancer patients. Libraries were prepared by immunoSEQ multiplex PCR; TCRdb keeps only in-frame clonotypes and omits some of them. This sample carries about 51,000 clones, about four fifths of them seen once, and the ten largest clones take roughly a tenth. The sample comprised blood. The receptor set was obtained from a man aged 65 to 79 in good health.

The chain combines TRBV7-2 with TRBJ2-7; no firm D call. There are 15 residues in the CDR3. The germline CDR1 and CDR2 sequences are SGHTA and FQGNSA. Trimming took 1 base from V and 4 from J, leaving 14 bases between them. The CDR3 DNA sequence: TGTGCCAGCAGCTTAGGCTCATCCCTGGTTTACGAGCAGTACTTC. This sequence encodes CASSLGSSLVYEQYF.

The gene calls are TRBV18 and TRBJ1-1; D not certain. CDR3 length: 12 residues. Trimming stripped 8 bases from V and 1 base from J, with 8 bases between. Per the germline V gene, CDR1 is KGHSH and CDR2 is LQKENI. The CDR3 is CASRPRNTEAFF. The CDR3, as DNA: TGTGCCAGCCGCCCGAGGAACACTGAAGCTTTCTTT.

The CDR3 nucleotides are TGTGCCAGCAGCCACAGGTCAACGGTACAAGAGACCCAGTACTTC. This encodes CASSHRSTVQETQYF. This chain uses TRBV3-1 (or the pseudogene TRBV3-2) with TRBJ2-5; D is ambiguous. There are 15 residues in the CDR3. The germline V gene encodes CDR1 LGHDT and CDR2 YNNKEL (reference sequence). The V gene lost 3 bases and the J gene lost 2 bases, with 13 bases spanning the gap.

The chain joins TRBV30 to TRBJ1-4; 10 nucleotides align to TRBD1. CDR3 length: 13 amino acids. V lost 5 bases to trimming and J lost 11 bases; unmatched junction nucleotides: 8. Germline assignment: CDR1 GTSNPN and CDR2 SVGIG (reference sequence). CDR3: CAWAMTGGIKLFF. CDR3 nucleotide sequence: TGTGCCTGGGCGATGACAGGGGGCATTAAACTGTTTTTT.

The table lists this clone with a few counts. The chain couples TRBV3-1 (or the pseudogene TRBV3-2) to TRBJ1-1; D is unclear. This CDR3 is 13 amino acids long. Trimming removed 4 bases from V and 0 bases from J, with 6 bases in between. In germline, CDR1 is LGHDT, CDR2 YNNKEL (reference sequence). DNA of the CDR3: TGTGCCAGCAGCCGTACAATGAACACTGAAGCTTTCTTT. The encoded protein is CASSRTMNTEAFF.

This clone was observed once. The same CDR3 also results from other DNA sequences found in this sample. CDR3 DNA sequence: TGTGCCAGCAGCCTCGGGATCCACTACGAGCAGTACTTC. This gives the protein CASSLGIHYEQYF. The chain is built from TRBV28 and TRBJ2-7; a possible D gene is TRBD2 (5 bases). The V gene's germline CDR1 is MDHEN and CDR2 SYDVKM. V was cut by 6 bases and J by 3 bases, with 12 bases left in between. This CDR3 is built from 13 residues.

This clone has only a few counts. This chain connects TRBV3-1 (or the pseudogene TRBV3-2) to TRBJ1-5, with no clear D. V was shortened by 1 base and J by 1 base, with 8 bases between the two germline ends. Germline V lookup: CDR1 LGHDT, CDR2 YNNKEL (reference sequence). CDR3 length: 15 residues. This chain's CDR3 is CASSQGMMSNQPQHF. The DNA for the CDR3 is TGTGCCAGCAGCCAAGGGATGATGAGCAATCAGCCCCAGCATTTT.

This rearrangement joins TRBV5-1 to TRBJ2-3; 10 bases fit TRBD2. The V gene's germline CDR1 is SGHRS and CDR2 YFSETQ. J lost 7 bases, V lost 2 bases, and 16 bases had no gene match. CDR3 length: 18 residues. The CDR3 sequence: CASSLVASGGRIGYTQYF. In DNA form, the CDR3 reads TGCGCCAGCAGCTTAGTAGCTAGCGGGGGCCGGATTGGATATACGCAGTATTTT.

This chain joins TRBV5-1 and TRBJ1-1, with a possible D match to TRBD1 (6 bases). The CDR3 runs 15 residues. Germline loops: CDR1 SGHRS, CDR2 YFSETQ. V was clipped by 0 bases and J by 1 base, with 10 bases between them. CDR3 region: CASSLAGAGNTEAFF. The CDR3 nucleotides read TGCGCCAGCAGCTTGGCGGGGGCTGGGAACACTGAAGCTTTCTTT.

This clone is judged medium-sized. The rearrangement links TRBV10-2 to TRBJ2-1; 7 nucleotides align to TRBD1. Germline V gene data show CDR1 as WSHSY and CDR2 as SAAADI. V shed 4 bases and J 6 bases; nucleotides not matched to a gene: 9. This CDR3 has 15 amino acids. CDR3 amino acids: CASSGYNRQGNEQFF. CDR3 nucleotides: TGCGCCAGCAGTGGTTACAATAGACAGGGCAATGAGCAGTTCTTC.

This clone was counted between two and nine times. The J gene is TRBJ2-7, the V gene TRBV7-9; D not resolved. The CDR3 extends over 12 amino acids. The V and J ends lost 5 bases and 6 bases respectively, with 11 bases between them. The germline gives CDR1 SEHNR, CDR2 FQNEAQ (reference sequence). This CDR3 reads CASSPVGGEQYF. CDR3 nucleotide sequence: TGTGCCAGCAGCCCTGTTGGTGGCGAGCAGTACTTC.

The CDR3 reads CASSLVDSGDTQYF. Here the CDR3 DNA reads TGCGCCAGCAGCTTGGTTGACTCGGGGGATACGCAGTATTTT. This chain uses TRBV5-1 with TRBJ2-3; a possible D gene is TRBD2 (5 bases). The CDR3 extends over 14 amino acids. V lost 0 bases to trimming and J lost 6 bases, with 11 bases between them. In germline, CDR1 is SGHRS, CDR2 YFSETQ.